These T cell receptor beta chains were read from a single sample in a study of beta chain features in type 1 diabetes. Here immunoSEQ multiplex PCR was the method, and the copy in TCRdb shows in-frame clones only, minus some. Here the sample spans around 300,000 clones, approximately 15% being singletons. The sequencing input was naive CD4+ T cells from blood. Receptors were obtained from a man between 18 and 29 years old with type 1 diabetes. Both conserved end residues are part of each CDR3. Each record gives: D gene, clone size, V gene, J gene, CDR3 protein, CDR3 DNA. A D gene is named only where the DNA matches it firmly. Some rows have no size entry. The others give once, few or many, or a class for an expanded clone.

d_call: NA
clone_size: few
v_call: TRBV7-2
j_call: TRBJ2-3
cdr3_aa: CASSYSGGGDTQYF
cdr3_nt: TGTGCCAGCAGCTACTCGGGGGGCGGAGATACGCAGTATTTT

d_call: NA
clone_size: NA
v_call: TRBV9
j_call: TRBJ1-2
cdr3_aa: CASTQTGSYGYTF
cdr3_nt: TGTGCCAGCACCCAGACGGGGTCCTATGGCTACACCTTC

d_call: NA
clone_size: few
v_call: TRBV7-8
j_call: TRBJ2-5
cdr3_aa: CASSGQETQYF
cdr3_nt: TGTGCCAGCTCAGGACAAGAGACCCAGTACTTC

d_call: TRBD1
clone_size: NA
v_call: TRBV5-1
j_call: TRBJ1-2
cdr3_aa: CASSLGGQGAPSGYGYTF
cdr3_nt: TGCGCCAGCAGCCTCGGAGGGCAGGGGGCGCCCTCAGGCTATGGCTACACCTTC

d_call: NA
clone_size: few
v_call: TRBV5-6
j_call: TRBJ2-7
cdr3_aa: CASSWSYGSYEQYF
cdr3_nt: TGTGCCAGCAGCTGGAGTTACGGCTCCTACGAGCAGTACTTC

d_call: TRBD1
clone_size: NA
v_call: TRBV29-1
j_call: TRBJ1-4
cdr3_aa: CSAVWTGGDEKLFF
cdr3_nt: TGCAGCGCTGTCTGGACAGGGGGTGATGAAAAACTGTTTTTT

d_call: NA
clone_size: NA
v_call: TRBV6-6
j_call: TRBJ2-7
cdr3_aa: CASTERGFSYEQYF
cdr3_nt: TGTGCCAGCACCGAACGGGGATTTTCCTACGAGCAGTACTTC

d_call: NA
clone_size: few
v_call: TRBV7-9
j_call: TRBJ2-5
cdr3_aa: CAGGQSRETQYF
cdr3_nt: TGTGCCGGCGGGCAGTCAAGAGAGACCCAGTACTTC

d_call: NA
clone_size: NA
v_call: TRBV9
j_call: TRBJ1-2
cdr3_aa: CASSGKQGGYGYTF
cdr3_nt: TGTGCCAGCAGCGGAAAACAGGGCGGCTATGGCTACACCTTC

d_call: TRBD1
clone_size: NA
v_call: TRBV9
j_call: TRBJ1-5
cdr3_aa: CASSVDRGLNQPQHF
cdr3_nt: TGTGCCAGCAGCGTAGACAGGGGCCTCAATCAGCCCCAGCATTTT

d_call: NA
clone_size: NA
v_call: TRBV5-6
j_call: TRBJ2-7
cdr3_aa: CASSLLSYEQYF
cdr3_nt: TGTGCCAGCAGCCTACTTTCCTACGAGCAGTACTTC

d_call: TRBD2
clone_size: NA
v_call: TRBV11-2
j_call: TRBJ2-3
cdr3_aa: CASSPYSTSATQYF
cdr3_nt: TGTGCCAGCAGCCCATATTCCACTAGCGCTACGCAGTATTTT

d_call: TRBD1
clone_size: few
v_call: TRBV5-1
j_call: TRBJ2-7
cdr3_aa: CASSAGQGSSYEQYF
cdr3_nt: TGCGCCAGCAGCGCTGGACAGGGTTCGAGCTACGAGCAGTACTTC

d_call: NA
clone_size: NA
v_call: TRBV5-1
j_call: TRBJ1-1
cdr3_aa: CASSRDSGEGFAFF
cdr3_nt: TGCGCCAGCAGCCGGGACTCCGGCGAGGGCTTCGCTTTCTTT

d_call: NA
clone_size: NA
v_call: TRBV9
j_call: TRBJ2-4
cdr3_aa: CASSPGDRKNIQYF
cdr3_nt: TGTGCCAGCAGCCCAGGCGATCGAAAAAACATTCAGTACTTC

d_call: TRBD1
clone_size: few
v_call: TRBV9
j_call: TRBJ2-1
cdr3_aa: CASSVAGDRGYNEQFF
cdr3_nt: TGTGCCAGCAGCGTAGCTGGTGACAGGGGCTACAATGAGCAGTTCTTC

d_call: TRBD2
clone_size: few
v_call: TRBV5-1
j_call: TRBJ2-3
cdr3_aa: CASSLEGRADTQYF
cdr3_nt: TGCGCCAGCAGCTTGGAAGGGAGGGCAGATACGCAGTATTTT

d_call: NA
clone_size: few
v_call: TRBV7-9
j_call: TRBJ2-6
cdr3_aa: CASSFGMPGANVLTF
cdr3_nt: TGTGCCAGCAGCTTTGGCATGCCTGGGGCCAACGTCCTGACTTTC

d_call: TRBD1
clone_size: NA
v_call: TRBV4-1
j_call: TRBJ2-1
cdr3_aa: CASSQDDRVGNEQFF
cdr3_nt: TGCGCCAGCAGCCAAGACGACAGGGTAGGGAATGAGCAGTTCTTC

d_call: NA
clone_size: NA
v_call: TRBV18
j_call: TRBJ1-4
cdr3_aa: CASSPPGDGNEKLFF
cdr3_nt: TGTGCCAGCTCACCGCCGGGGGACGGCAATGAAAAACTGTTTTTT

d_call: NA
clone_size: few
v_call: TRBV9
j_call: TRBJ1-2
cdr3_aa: CASTRYSDRDTYGYTF
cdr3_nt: TGTGCCAGCACCCGATATTCCGACAGAGACACGTATGGCTACACCTTC

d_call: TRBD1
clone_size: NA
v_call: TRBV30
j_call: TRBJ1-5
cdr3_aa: CAWSVTGDNQPQHF
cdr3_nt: TGTGCCTGGAGTGTTACAGGGGATAATCAGCCCCAGCATTTT

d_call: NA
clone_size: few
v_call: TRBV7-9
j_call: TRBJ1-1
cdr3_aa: CASSPQTVENTEAFF
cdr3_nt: TGTGCCAGCAGTCCTCAGACAGTAGAGAACACTGAAGCTTTCTTT

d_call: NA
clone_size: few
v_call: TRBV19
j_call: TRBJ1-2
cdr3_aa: CASSFGGRGYTF
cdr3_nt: TGTGCCAGTAGTTTTGGAGGGAGAGGCTACACCTTC

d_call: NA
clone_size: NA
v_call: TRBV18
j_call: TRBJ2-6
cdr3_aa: CASSRTDSGANVLTF
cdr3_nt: TGTGCCAGCTCGCGGACAGACTCTGGGGCCAACGTCCTGACTTTC

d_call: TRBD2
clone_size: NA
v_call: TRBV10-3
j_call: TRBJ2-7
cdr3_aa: CAISGRLAGVEQYF
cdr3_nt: TGTGCCATCAGTGGACGACTAGCGGGAGTCGAGCAGTACTTC

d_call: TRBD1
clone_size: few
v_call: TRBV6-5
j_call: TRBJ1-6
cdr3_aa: CASRTGSSYNSPLHF
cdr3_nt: TGTGCCAGCAGGACAGGGAGCTCCTATAATTCACCCCTCCACTTT

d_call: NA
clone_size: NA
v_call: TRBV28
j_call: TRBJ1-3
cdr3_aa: CASSVTDALDTIYF
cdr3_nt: TGTGCCAGCAGTGTAACAGATGCTCTGGACACCATATATTTT

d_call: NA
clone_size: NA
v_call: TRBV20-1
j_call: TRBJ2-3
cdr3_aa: CSARYLDTQYF
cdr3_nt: TGCAGTGCTAGATATCTAGATACGCAGTATTTT

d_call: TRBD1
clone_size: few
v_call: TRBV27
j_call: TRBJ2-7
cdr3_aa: CASSPDRDRGGEQYF
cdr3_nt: TGTGCCAGCAGTCCCGACCGGGACAGGGGAGGCGAGCAGTACTTC

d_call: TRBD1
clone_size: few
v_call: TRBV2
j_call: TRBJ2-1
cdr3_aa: CASSLAGQGARNEQFF
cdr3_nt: TGTGCCAGCAGTTTAGCGGGACAGGGGGCGAGAAATGAGCAGTTCTTC

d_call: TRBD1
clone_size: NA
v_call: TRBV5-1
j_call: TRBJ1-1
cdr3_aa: CASSLEDRADTEAFF
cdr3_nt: TGCGCCAGCAGCCTCGAAGACAGGGCTGACACTGAAGCTTTCTTT

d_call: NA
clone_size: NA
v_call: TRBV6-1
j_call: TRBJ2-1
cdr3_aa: CASVVGQGTYNEQFF
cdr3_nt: TGTGCCAGCGTAGTAGGCCAGGGGACCTACAATGAGCAGTTCTTC

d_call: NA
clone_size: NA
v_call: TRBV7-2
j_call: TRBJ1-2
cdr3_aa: CASSVQVNYGYTF
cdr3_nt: TGTGCCAGCAGCGTACAGGTTAACTATGGCTACACCTTC

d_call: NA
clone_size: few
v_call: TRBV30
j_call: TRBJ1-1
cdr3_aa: CAWSLAPEAFF
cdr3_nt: TGTGCCTGGAGCTTGGCACCTGAAGCTTTCTTT

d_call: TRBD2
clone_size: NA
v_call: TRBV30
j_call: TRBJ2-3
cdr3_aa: CAWSVNSGSWMDTQYF
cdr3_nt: TGTGCCTGGAGTGTTAATAGCGGGTCATGGATGGATACGCAGTATTTT

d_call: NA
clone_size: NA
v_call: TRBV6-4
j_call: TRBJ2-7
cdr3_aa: CASSTGGSIYEQYF
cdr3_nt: TGTGCCAGCAGCACTGGAGGGTCAATCTACGAGCAGTACTTC

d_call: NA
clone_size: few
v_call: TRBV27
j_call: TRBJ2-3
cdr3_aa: CASSFVDRSTDTQYF
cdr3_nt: TGTGCCAGCAGTTTTGTAGACAGGAGCACAGATACGCAGTATTTT

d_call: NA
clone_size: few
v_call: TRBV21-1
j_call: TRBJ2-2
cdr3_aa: CASSVSGGPNTGELFF
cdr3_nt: TGTGCCAGCAGCGTGAGCGGGGGCCCGAACACCGGGGAGCTGTTTTTT

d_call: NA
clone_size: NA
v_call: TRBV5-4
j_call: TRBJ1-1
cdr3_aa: CASSLGLGAVDTEAFF
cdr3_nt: TGTGCCAGCAGCTTGGGTTTAGGGGCCGTGGACACTGAAGCTTTCTTT

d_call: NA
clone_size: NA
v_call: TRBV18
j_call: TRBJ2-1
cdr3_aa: CASSPQVGFSSYNEQFF
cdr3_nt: TGTGCCAGCTCACCCCAGGTAGGCTTCAGCTCCTACAATGAGCAGTTCTTC

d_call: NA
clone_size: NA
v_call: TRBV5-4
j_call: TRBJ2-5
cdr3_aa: CASSWGGAQYF
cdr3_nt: TGTGCCAGCAGCTGGGGCGGGGCCCAGTACTTC

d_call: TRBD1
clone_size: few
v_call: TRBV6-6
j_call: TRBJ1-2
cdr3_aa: CASSPDRGRNYGYTF
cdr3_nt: TGTGCCAGCAGTCCGGACAGGGGGCGAAACTATGGCTACACCTTC

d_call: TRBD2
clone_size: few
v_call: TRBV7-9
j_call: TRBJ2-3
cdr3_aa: CASSSTSLARDTQYF
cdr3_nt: TGTGCCAGCAGCTCGACTAGCTTGGCCAGAGATACGCAGTATTTT

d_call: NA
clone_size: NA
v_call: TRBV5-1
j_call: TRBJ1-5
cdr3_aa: CASSLEGGSNQPQHF
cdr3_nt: TGCGCCAGCAGCTTGGAAGGGGGAAGCAATCAGCCCCAGCATTTT

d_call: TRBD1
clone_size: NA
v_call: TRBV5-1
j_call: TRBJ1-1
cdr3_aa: CASSPDRLNTEAFF
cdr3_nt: TGCGCCAGCAGCCCGGACAGGCTCAACACTGAAGCTTTCTTT

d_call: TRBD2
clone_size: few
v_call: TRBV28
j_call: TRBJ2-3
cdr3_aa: CASSPTSGRFTDTQYF
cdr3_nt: TGTGCCAGCAGTCCGACTAGCGGGAGGTTCACAGATACGCAGTATTTT

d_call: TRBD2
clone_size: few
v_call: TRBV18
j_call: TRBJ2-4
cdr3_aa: CASSPIMTSGALVGQYF
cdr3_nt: TGTGCCAGCTCACCAATTATGACTAGCGGGGCTTTAGTTGGCCAGTACTTC

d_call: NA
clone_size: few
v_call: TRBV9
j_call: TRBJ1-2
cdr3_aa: CASSARTANYGYTF
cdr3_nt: TGTGCCAGCAGCGCCAGGACAGCCAACTATGGCTACACCTTC